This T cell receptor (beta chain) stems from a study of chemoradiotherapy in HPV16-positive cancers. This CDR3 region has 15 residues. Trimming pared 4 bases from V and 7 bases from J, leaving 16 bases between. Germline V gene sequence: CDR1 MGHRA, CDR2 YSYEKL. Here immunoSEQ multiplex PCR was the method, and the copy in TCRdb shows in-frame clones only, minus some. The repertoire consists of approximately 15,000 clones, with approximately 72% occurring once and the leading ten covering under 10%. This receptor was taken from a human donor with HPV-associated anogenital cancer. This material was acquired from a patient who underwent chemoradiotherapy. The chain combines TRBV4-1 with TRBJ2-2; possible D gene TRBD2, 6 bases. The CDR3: CASSPPAREVGELFF. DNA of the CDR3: TGCGCCAGCAGCCCCCCCGCGAGGGAGGTCGGGGAGCTGTTTTTT.